This record concerns one TCR beta chain sequence. Clones were read by immunoSEQ multiplex PCR, and TCRdb kept only the in-frame ones, dropping some. This sample carries roughly 270,000 clones, about 94% of them seen once, and the ten largest clones take less than 0.65%. V was trimmed by 7 bases and J by 7 bases, leaving 16 bases between them. From germline, CDR1 is LNHDA and CDR2 SQIVND (reference sequence). This CDR3 comprises 13 residues. This specimen belongs to a study of T cell responses to AZD1222 COVID-19 vaccine. This clonotype was sampled from an adult who received the AZD1222 COVID-19 vaccine. V usage is TRBV19 and J usage is TRBJ1-2; no definite D call. The sample in question was peripheral blood, obtained 28 days after the second AZD1222 dose. CDR3 DNA: TGTGCCAGTACCATCTCCCCGCAAGGTGGCTACACCTTC. Translating it yields CASTISPQGGYTF.